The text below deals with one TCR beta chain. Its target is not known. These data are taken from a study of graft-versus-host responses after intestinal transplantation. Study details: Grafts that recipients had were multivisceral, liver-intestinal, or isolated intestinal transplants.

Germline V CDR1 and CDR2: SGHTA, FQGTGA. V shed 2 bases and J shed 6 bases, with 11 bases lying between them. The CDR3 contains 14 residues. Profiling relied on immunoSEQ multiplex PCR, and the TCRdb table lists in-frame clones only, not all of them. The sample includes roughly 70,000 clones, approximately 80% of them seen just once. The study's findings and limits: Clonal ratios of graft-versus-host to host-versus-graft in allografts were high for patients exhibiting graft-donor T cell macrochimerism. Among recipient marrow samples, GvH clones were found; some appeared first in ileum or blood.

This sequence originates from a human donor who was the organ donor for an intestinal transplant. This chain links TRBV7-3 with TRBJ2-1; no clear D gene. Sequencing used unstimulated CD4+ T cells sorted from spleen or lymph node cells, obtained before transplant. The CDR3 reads CASSLQASGNEQFF. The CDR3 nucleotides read TGTGCCAGCAGCTTACAAGCGTCTGGCAATGAGCAGTTCTTC.